The 11 T cell receptor beta chains below were found in one sample sequenced in a study of human T cells and chemical hapten exposure. One entry per CDR3 protein results from TCRdb running MiXCR on the RACE reads. The profile shows about 81,000 distinct CDR3 sequences, about 9.4% of them singletons. Specified time point: patch test 2, 6 weeks after DPC sensitization. The treatment here: therapeutic diphenylcyclopropenone sensitization with weekly scalp DPC. The sample consisted of whole blood, taken in connection with sensitization to the hapten diphenylcyclopropenone (DPC). All receptors come from a woman between 25 and 40 years old with alopecia areata. Some clones in this sample may be carry-over from other donors' samples.

The V and J genes are TRBV12-3 or TRBV12-4 and TRBJ2-2; 8 bases map to TRBD1. CDR3 length: 16 amino acids. Unmatched junction bases numbered 9, after V lost 6 bases and J lost 3 bases. The CDR3 region is CASRPRQGTDTGELFF. In DNA, the CDR3 is TGTGCCAGCAGGCCCAGACAGGGGACGGACACCGGGGAGCTGTTTTTT.

The chain combines TRBV3-1 with TRBJ2-7; 8 bases map to TRBD1. V was pared by 2 bases and J by 6 bases, with 9 bases of the junction left unmatched. CDR1 and CDR2 (germline): LGHDT, YNNKEL (reference sequence). The CDR3 is made up of 15 amino acids. The CDR3 sequence is CASSQPQGAPGEQYF. In DNA form, the CDR3 reads TGTGCCAGCAGCCAACCTCAGGGGGCGCCGGGCGAGCAGTACTTC.

The chain is built from TRBV20-1 and TRBJ1-1, with a tentative D call TRBD1 (5 bases). Germline V gives CDR1 DFQATT, CDR2 SNEGSKA (reference sequence). The CDR3 extends over 12 amino acids. The V gene lost 3 bases and the J gene lost 4 bases, with 9 bases spanning the gap. The CDR3 here is CSASVGVTEAFF. The CDR3 region has the DNA TGCAGTGCTAGCGTGGGGGTCACTGAAGCTTTCTTT.

This clonotype appeared a few times. The chain joins TRBV29-1 to TRBJ2-7; TRBD2 might be the D (7 bases). V was clipped by 7 bases and J by 3 bases, with 13 bases between them. This CDR3 has 12 amino acids. CDR1 SQVTM and CDR2 ANQGSEA come from the germline V gene. This CDR3 is CSAGASGYEQYF. CDR3 nucleotide sequence: TGCAGCGCAGGGGCTAGCGGCTACGAGCAGTACTTC.

This clonotype was detected ten times or more. CDR3 protein: CASSQGRAARGNTIYF. CDR3 DNA: TGTGCCAGCAGCCAAGGTCGGGCAGCCCGAGGGAACACCATATATTTT. The J gene is TRBJ1-3, the V gene TRBV3-1; D is undetermined. This CDR3 contains 16 residues. CDR1 is LGHDT and CDR2 is YNNKEL in the germline V gene (reference sequence). V was cut by 1 base and J by 7 bases, with 17 bases left in between. The whole variable domain, remainder taken from reference TRBV3-1 and TRBJ1-3, is DTAVSQTPKYLVTQMGNDKSIKCEQNLGHDTMYWYKQDSKKFLKIMFSYNNKELIINETVPNRFSPKSPDKAHLNLHINSLELGDSAVYFCASSQGRAARGNTIYFGEGSWLTVV.

This clonotype was counted a few times. This sequence joins TRBV29-1 and TRBJ1-4, with no clear D. Germline V gives CDR1 SQVTM, CDR2 ANQGSEA. This CDR3 has 11 amino acids. Trimming cost V 5 bases and J 8 bases, with 9 bases left between them. CDR3 in amino acids: CSVSDREKLFF. CDR3 coding DNA: TGCAGCGTTAGTGATCGGGAAAAACTGTTTTTT.

This clonotype was picked up many times. The CDR3 bases are TGCGCCAGCAGCCAAGATCCTCGACTACCTACGAATGAGCAGTTCTTC. Protein sequence: CASSQDPRLPTNEQFF. The chain couples TRBV4-3 to TRBJ2-1; perhaps TRBD2 as D (5 bases). Germline V gives CDR1 LGHNA, CDR2 YSLEER. Trimming took 0 bases from V and 7 from J, leaving 16 bases between them. This CDR3 spans 16 amino acids.

V and J are TRBV19 and TRBJ1-5; tentatively, D is TRBD1 (6 bases). Germline V gene sequence: CDR1 LNHDA, CDR2 SQIVND (reference sequence). The CDR3 has 18 amino acids. The V and J ends lost 7 bases and 0 bases respectively, with 22 bases between them. The CDR3 sequence is CASTILGGTHYSNQPQHF. In nucleotides, the CDR3 is TGTGCCAGTACGATCTTGGGCGGGACACATTATAGCAATCAGCCCCAGCATTTT.

This clonotype has ten or more counts. The rearrangement uses TRBV28 and TRBJ1-6; no clear D. The CDR3 length is 15 residues. Per the germline V gene, CDR1 is MDHEN and CDR2 is SYDVKM. V lost 3 bases and J 5 bases, leaving 11 bases between the germline ends. The CDR3 protein is CASSFETPNNSPLHF. CDR3 nucleotide sequence: TGTGCCAGCAGTTTTGAGACACCCAATAATTCACCCCTCCACTTT.

In its sample, this clonotype was seen a few times. The chain couples TRBV5-6 to TRBJ2-7; a possible D gene is TRBD2 (5 bases). Germline lookup yields CDR1 SGHDT and CDR2 YYEEEE. Trimming cost V 4 bases and J 1 base, with 24 bases left between them. This CDR3 comprises 18 residues. The CDR3 loop is CASSTRISSRLASYEQYF. CDR3 DNA sequence: TGTGCCAGCAGCACCCGGATTAGTAGTCGGCTAGCATCCTACGAGCAGTACTTC. The complete variable domain, with remaining parts taken from reference TRBV5-6 and TRBJ2-7, reads DAGVTQSPTHLIKTRGQQVTLRCSPKSGHDTVSWYQQALGQGPQFIFQYYEEEERQRGNFPDRFSGHQFPNYSSELNVNALLLGDSALYLCASSTRISSRLASYEQYFGPGTRLTVT.

J is TRBJ2-7 and V is TRBV20-1, with D possibly matching TRBD2 (5 bases). The CDR3 spans 15 residues. Per the germline V gene, CDR1 is DFQATT and CDR2 is SNEGSKA (reference sequence). V was cut by 0 bases and J by 6 bases, with 18 bases left in between. In DNA, the CDR3 is TGCAGTGCTAGAGATGGGGATAGCGCGTATGCCGAGCAGTACTTC. It is translated as CSARDGDSAYAEQYF.